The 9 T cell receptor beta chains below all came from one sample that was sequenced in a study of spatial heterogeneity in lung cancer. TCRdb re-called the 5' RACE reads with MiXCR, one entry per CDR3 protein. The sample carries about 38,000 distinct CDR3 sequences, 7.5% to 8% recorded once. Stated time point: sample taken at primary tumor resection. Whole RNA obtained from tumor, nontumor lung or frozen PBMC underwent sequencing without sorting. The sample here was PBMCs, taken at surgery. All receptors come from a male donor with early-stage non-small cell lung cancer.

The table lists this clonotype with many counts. The CDR3: CASTQSAAPNQPQHF. The CDR3 DNA reads TGTGCCAGCACCCAGTCCGCAGCACCTAATCAGCCCCAGCATTTT. The rearrangement links TRBV12-3 or TRBV12-4 to TRBJ1-5; D gene ambiguous. The V and J ends lost 7 bases and 4 bases respectively, with 17 bases between them. The CDR3 sequence is 15 residues long.

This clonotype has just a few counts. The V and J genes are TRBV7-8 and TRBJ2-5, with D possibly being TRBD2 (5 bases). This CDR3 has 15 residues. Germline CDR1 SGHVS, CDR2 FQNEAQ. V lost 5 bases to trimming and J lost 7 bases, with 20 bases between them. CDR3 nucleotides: TGTGCCAGCAGCAGAGCCGGGGTAGCTATGAGGACCCAGTACTTC. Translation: CASSRAGVAMRTQYF.

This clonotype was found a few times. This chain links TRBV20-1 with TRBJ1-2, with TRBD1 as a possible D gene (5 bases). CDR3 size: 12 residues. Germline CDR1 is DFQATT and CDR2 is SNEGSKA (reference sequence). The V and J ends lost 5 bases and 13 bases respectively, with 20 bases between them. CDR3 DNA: TGCAGTGCTTACCGGGACGCCGGGAGCTGCACCTTC. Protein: CSAYRDAGSCTF.

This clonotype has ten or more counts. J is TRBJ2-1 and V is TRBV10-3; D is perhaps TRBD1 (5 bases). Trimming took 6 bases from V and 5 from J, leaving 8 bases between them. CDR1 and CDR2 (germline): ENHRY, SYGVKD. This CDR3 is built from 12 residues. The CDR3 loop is CAISPTDNEQFF. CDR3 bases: TGTGCCATCAGCCCGACAGACAATGAGCAGTTCTTC.

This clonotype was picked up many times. Written as DNA, the CDR3 is TGTGCCAGTGTGCTCTCTGGGGCCAACGTCCTGACTTTC. Amino acids: CASVLSGANVLTF. The rearrangement uses TRBV18 and TRBJ2-6; unclear D gene. The CDR3 loop spans 13 amino acids. V was cut by 9 bases and J by 0 bases, with 6 bases left in between. Germline assignment: CDR1 KGHSH and CDR2 LQKENI.

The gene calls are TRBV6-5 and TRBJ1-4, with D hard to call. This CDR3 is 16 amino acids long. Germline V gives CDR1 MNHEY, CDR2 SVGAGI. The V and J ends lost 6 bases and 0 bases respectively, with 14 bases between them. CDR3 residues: CASSSHRRSTNEKLFF. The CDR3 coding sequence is TGTGCCAGCAGCTCCCATCGTAGGTCAACTAATGAAAAACTGTTTTTT.

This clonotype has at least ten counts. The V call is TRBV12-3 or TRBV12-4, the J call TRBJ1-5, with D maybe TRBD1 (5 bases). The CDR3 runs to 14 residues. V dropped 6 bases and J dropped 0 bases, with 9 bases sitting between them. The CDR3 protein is CASRGTDSNQPQHF. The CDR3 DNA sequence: TGTGCCAGCAGAGGGACGGATAGCAATCAGCCCCAGCATTTT.

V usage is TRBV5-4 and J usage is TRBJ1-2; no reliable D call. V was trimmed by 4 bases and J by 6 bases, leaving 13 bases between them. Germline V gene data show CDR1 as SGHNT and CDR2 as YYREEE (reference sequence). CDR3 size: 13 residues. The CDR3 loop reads CASSLVARDGYTF. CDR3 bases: TGTGCCAGCAGCCTGGTTGCCCGTGATGGCTACACCTTC.

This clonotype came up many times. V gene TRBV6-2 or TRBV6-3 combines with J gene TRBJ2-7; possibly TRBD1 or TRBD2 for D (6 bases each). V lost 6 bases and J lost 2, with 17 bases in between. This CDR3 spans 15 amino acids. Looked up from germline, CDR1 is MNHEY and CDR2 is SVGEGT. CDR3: CASREGGKPTYEQYF. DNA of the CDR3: TGTGCCAGCAGGGAGGGGGGAAAGCCAACCTACGAGCAGTACTTC.